This is a list of T cell receptor beta chains from one sample in a study of cytomegalovirus exposure and HLA in healthy donors. Sequencing was performed with immunoSEQ multiplex PCR; in TCRdb, only in-frame clones are kept and a portion is missing. The table has tens of thousands of clones, around 60% seen once. Sequencing was carried out using PBMCs. Receptors originate from a male donor in good health and CMV-seropositive. CDR3s include the opening cysteine and the closing phenylalanine or tryptophan. The D gene is left open where the match is weak. A row's size may be missing; if present it is once, few, many or a size class.

D gene	V gene	clone size	J gene	CDR3 protein	CDR3 DNA
TRBD1	TRBV7-3	few	TRBJ1-1	CASSLTPGQSSLNTEAFF	TGTGCCAGCAGCCTCACCCCGGGACAGAGTTCTTTGAACACTGAAGCTTTCTTT
TRBD1	TRBV7-9	NA	TRBJ2-2	CASSPWTGINTGELFF	TGTGCCAGCAGCCCCTGGACAGGGATTAACACCGGGGAGCTGTTTTTT
NA	TRBV28	NA	TRBJ1-2	CASSLAGFYGYTF	TGTGCCAGCAGTTTGGCGGGTTTCTATGGCTACACCTTC
TRBD2	TRBV7-9	NA	TRBJ2-3	CASSFPAGEDADTQYF	TGTGCCAGCAGCTTCCCGGCGGGAGAGGACGCAGATACGCAGTATTTT
NA	TRBV19	NA	TRBJ2-5	CATFLRAPRDF	TGTGCCACCTTCCTCCGAGCTCCCCGGGACTTC
NA	TRBV4-1	NA	TRBJ1-1	CASSQGEIRGNTEAFF	TGCGCCAGCAGCCAAGGCGAGATCAGGGGTAACACTGAAGCTTTCTTT
NA	TRBV4-2	NA	TRBJ1-5	CASSHPPVGTRGYDSNQPQHF	TGTGCCAGCAGCCACCCCCCCGTAGGGACAAGGGGATATGATAGCAATCAGCCCCAGCATTTT
NA	TRBV10-1	few	TRBJ1-1	CASSESGRQLEAFF	TGCGCCAGCAGTGAAAGTGGGAGACAACTTGAAGCTTTCTTT
NA	TRBV2	NA	TRBJ1-1	CASSVPFGGGMNTEAFF	TGTGCCAGCAGTGTTCCATTTGGGGGGGGGATGAACACTGAAGCTTTCTTT
TRBD2	TRBV5-1	few	TRBJ2-1	CASSALTSGSGNEQFF	TGCGCCAGCAGCGCCCTGACTAGCGGGAGTGGGAATGAGCAGTTCTTC
NA	TRBV6-1	NA	TRBJ2-1	CAILFRASEQFF	TGTGCCATTCTCTTCAGGGCGAGTGAGCAGTTCTTC
TRBD2	TRBV7-3	NA	TRBJ2-7	CASSLWGGNSYEQYF	TGTGCCAGCAGCTTATGGGGAGGGAACTCCTACGAGCAGTACTTC
NA	TRBV7-3	few	TRBJ1-2	CASSLDAGQLYGYTF	TGTGCCAGCAGCTTAGATGCTGGGCAACTTTATGGCTACACCTTC
NA	TRBV7-2	few	TRBJ1-5	CASSLEQGGNQPQHF	TGTGCCAGCAGCTTAGAACAGGGTGGCAATCAGCCCCAGCATTTT
NA	TRBV19	NA	TRBJ2-7	CASSLNNNPYEQYF	TGTGCCAGTAGTTTAAACAATAACCCCTACGAGCAGTACTTC
TRBD2	TRBV7-2	NA	TRBJ2-7	CASSLVGSGASYEQYF	TGTGCCAGCAGCTTAGTTGGTAGCGGGGCCTCCTACGAGCAGTACTTC
TRBD1	TRBV7-2	NA	TRBJ1-3	CASSVRTGTGGNTIYF	TGTGCCAGCAGCGTACGGACAGGGACCGGTGGGAACACCATATATTTT
NA	TRBV5-1	NA	TRBJ1-1	CASSLVEGTEAFF	TGCGCCAGCAGCTTGGTCGAGGGCACTGAAGCTTTCTTT
NA	TRBV7-2	NA	TRBJ1-2	CASSLGPGPDYSYGYTF	TGTGCCAGCAGCTTAGGGCCGGGTCCGGATTATAGCTATGGCTACACCTTC
NA	TRBV6-4	NA	TRBJ1-5	CASSAARHSNQPQHF	TGTGCCAGCAGTGCCGCGCGACATAGCAATCAGCCCCAGCATTTT
TRBD1	TRBV13	few	TRBJ2-5	CASSRDREQTQYF	TGTGCCAGCAGCCGAGACAGGGAGCAGACCCAGTACTTC
TRBD1	TRBV4-1	NA	TRBJ2-7	CASSQMGTGGYEQYF	TGCGCCAGCAGCCAAATGGGGACAGGGGGCTACGAGCAGTACTTC
NA	TRBV19	NA	TRBJ1-2	CASSHASGGGKIYGYTF	TGTGCCAGTAGCCACGCATCCGGTGGGGGGAAGATCTATGGCTACACCTTC
NA	TRBV13	NA	TRBJ1-1	CASSLGPGRRGNTEAFF	TGTGCCAGCAGCTTAGGCCCAGGCAGGAGGGGGAACACTGAAGCTTTCTTT
TRBD2	TRBV7-6	NA	TRBJ2-1	CASSSGLAGNNEQFF	TGTGCCAGCAGCTCAGGACTAGCGGGTAACAATGAGCAGTTCTTC
TRBD2	TRBV27	NA	TRBJ2-3	CASSYTSGGFEQYF	TGTGCCAGCAGTTATACTAGCGGGGGGTTCGAGCAGTATTTT